This T cell receptor (beta chain) was recorded in a study of vaccination effects on CD4 cells after COVID-19. Overall study: All study participants received two doses of BNT162b2 or mRNA-1273 vaccine.

Antigen-specific CD4+ T cells were first expanded with viral peptide pools by the ViraFEST assay and only then sequenced. It was after nine to ten days of culture that CD4+ T cells were isolated. Recipients of the vaccine had no prior SARS-CoV-2 infection and negative nucleocapsid antibodies. Only in-frame clones appear in the TCRdb table, and some are missing; sequencing was by immunoSEQ multiplex PCR. The sample includes some 69,000 clones, 65% to 85% of them seen just once. V dropped 5 bases and J dropped 4; count of bases not matched to a gene: 9. Per germline, CDR1 SGHNT and CDR2 YYREEE (reference sequence). The CDR3 is 16 amino acids. The study, taken as a whole, reports: Nearly all vaccine-induced clones in healthy recipients recognized only SARS-CoV-2. Late post-vaccination, clones induced by infection and those induced by vaccine underwent marked clonal contraction. Small numbers of convalescent patients limited the study. It also lacked early post-infection timepoints.

This clone was recorded a few times. Its antigen is undetermined. The TCR comes from a human donor who received a COVID-19 vaccine. The specimen comprised CD4+ T cells from PBMCs cultured with HCoV-NL63 spike peptides, sampled before COVID-19 vaccination. The chain couples TRBV5-4 to TRBJ2-2, with TRBD1 matching 9 bases. In DNA form, the CDR3 reads TGTGCCAGCAGTCGGGACAGGGTTGGGACCACCGGGGAGCTGTTTTTT. The encoded protein is CASSRDRVGTTGELFF.